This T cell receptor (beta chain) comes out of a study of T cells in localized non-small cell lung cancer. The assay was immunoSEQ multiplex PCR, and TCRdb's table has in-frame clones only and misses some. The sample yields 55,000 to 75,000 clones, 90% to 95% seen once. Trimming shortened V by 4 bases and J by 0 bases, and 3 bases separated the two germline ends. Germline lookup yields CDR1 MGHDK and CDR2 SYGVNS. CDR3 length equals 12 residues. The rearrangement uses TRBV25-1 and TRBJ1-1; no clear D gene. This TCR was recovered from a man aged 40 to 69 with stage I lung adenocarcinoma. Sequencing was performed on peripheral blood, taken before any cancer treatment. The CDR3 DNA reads TGTGCCAGCAGTGTTATGAACACTGAAGCTTTCTTT. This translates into CASSVMNTEAFF.